Listed below are T cell receptor beta chains from one sample, sequenced in a study of response to subunit inactivated influenza vaccine. A single record per CDR3 protein comes from TCRdb applying MiXCR to the RT-PCR reads. The sample records some 500,000 distinct CDR3 sequences, under 15% being singletons. The specimen was PBMCs from blood, collected more than 35 days after vaccination. The receptors were gathered from a man aged 50-59 years who received an inactivated influenza vaccine. CDR3s include the opening cysteine and the closing phenylalanine or tryptophan. A D gene is named only where the DNA matches it firmly. Size is omitted from some rows. Given values are once, few, many or a class for expanded clones.

NA	TRBJ2-2	NA	TRBV7-3	TGTGCCAGCAGCCCCCCAAGGGACACCCAACTGCCCGGGGAGCTGTTTTTT	CASSPPRDTQLPGELFF
TRBD1	TRBJ2-1	few	TRBV24-1	TGTGCCACCAGTGATCCAGGGGGTAATGAGCAGTTCTTC	CATSDPGGNEQFF
TRBD2	TRBJ2-1	NA	TRBV5-1	TGCGCCAGCAGCCACCCCCTCGCGGGAGGAGCCAGCTCCTACAATGAGCAGTTCTTC	CASSHPLAGGASSYNEQFF
NA	TRBJ2-1	few	TRBV12-3/TRBV12-4	TGTGCCAGCAGACAGGGACTCAATGAGCAGTTCTTC	CASRQGLNEQFF
TRBD1	TRBJ1-2	many	TRBV7-2	TGTGCCAGCAGATTATCGAGAGGGGGCTTGGATGGCTACACCTTC	CASRLSRGGLDGYTF
NA	TRBJ2-5	few	TRBV29-1	TGCAGCGTTACTCCAGGCGGAGGGGTTGAGACCCAGTACTTC	CSVTPGGGVETQYF
NA	TRBJ1-3	NA	TRBV5-5	TGTGCCAGCAGCGCCCGGGGACGATCCTCTGGAAACACCATATATTTT	CASSARGRSSGNTIYF
TRBD1	TRBJ2-7	few	TRBV24-1	TGTGCCACCAGTGATTCCGGGACAGGGGTGGGCTACGAGCAGTACTTC	CATSDSGTGVGYEQYF
NA	TRBJ2-7	few	TRBV7-2	TGTGCCAGCAGCTTTCGGATGGTCTCCTACGAGCAGTACTTC	CASSFRMVSYEQYF
TRBD2	TRBJ2-1	many	TRBV20-1	TGCAGTCAACTAGCGGGGGCCTACAATGAGCAGTTCTTC	CSQLAGAYNEQFF
TRBD2	TRBJ2-3	many	TRBV12-3/TRBV12-4	TGTGCCAGCACTCAAGCGGGGACAGATACGCAGTATTTT	CASTQAGTDTQYF
NA	TRBJ1-2	many	TRBV12-3/TRBV12-4	TGTGCCAGCAGTTTATCGGACAACTATGGCTACACCTTC	CASSLSDNYGYTF
NA	TRBJ2-1	few	TRBV7-3	TGTGCCAGCAGCCCCGGGCTAGCGCGAAACAATGAGCAGTTCTTC	CASSPGLARNNEQFF
NA	TRBJ1-5	NA	TRBV27	TGTGCCAGCAGCATTATCGGAACCGATCAGCCCCAGCATTTT	CASSIIGTDQPQHF
TRBD1	TRBJ2-7	few	TRBV5-1	TGCGCCAGCAGCTTGGGGACAGGCCGCGGGCAGCAGTACTTC	CASSLGTGRGQQYF
NA	TRBJ1-5	NA	TRBV7-2	TGTGCCAGCAGCTTAAGGTCCGGGCGGCCCCAGCATTTT	CASSLRSGRPQHF
TRBD1	TRBJ2-7	NA	TRBV18	TGTGCCAGCTCAACAGGGGGATCCTACTACGAGCAGTACTTC	CASSTGGSYYEQYF
NA	TRBJ2-7	NA	TRBV29-1	TGCAGCGTTGAGGGTGTGGGAGGCCCCTACGAGCAGTACTTC	CSVEGVGGPYEQYF
TRBD1	TRBJ1-4	NA	TRBV9	TGTGCCAGCAGCGCCGGGCCGGGACAGCGAGATATTAATGAAAAACTGTTTTTT	CASSAGPGQRDINEKLFF
NA	TRBJ2-3	few	TRBV10-3	TGTGCCATCAGTGATCCAGATACGCAGTATTTT	CAISDPDTQYF
NA	TRBJ1-5	NA	TRBV28	TGTGCCAGCAGTAGGGACCTTTATAGCAATCAGCCCCAGCATTTT	CASSRDLYSNQPQHF
TRBD1	TRBJ2-7	few	TRBV7-9	TGTGCCAGCAGCTCGTCTGGGACAGTTGGCGAGCAGTACTTC	CASSSSGTVGEQYF
NA	TRBJ2-1	many	TRBV29-1	TGCAGCGCAAACAGGGTAAATGAGCAGTTCTTC	CSANRVNEQFF
NA	TRBJ2-2	NA	TRBV29-1	TGCAGCGGAGGTCCGGGGGTAACCGGGGAGCTGTTTTTT	CSGGPGVTGELFF
TRBD2	TRBJ2-5	many	TRBV29-1	TGCAGCGTTGCCGGCCCTAGCGGGAGGACGGAGACCCAGTACTTC	CSVAGPSGRTETQYF
TRBD1	TRBJ2-1	few	TRBV6-2/TRBV6-3	TGTGCCAGCAGACAGGGGCAGGGGACCTACAATGAGCAGTTCTTC	CASRQGQGTYNEQFF
NA	TRBJ1-5	NA	TRBV27	TGTGCCAGCAGTTCAACAGGGTTACATCAGCCCCAGCATTTT	CASSSTGLHQPQHF
NA	TRBJ2-5	few	TRBV5-1	TGCGCCAGCAGCTCTCGGGGGCCCGAAGAGACCCAGTACTTC	CASSSRGPEETQYF
NA	TRBJ1-6	few	TRBV20-1	TGCAGTGCTAGAGATAACCAGGGTGTCAATTCACCCCTCCACTTT	CSARDNQGVNSPLHF
NA	TRBJ2-7	many	TRBV5-1	TGCGCCAGCAGCTTATCTGGAACCAGCTCCTACGAGCAGTACTTC	CASSLSGTSSYEQYF
NA	TRBJ2-7	NA	TRBV12-3/TRBV12-4	TGTGCCAGCTCCGACGGGACCAGGTGGGACGAGCAGTACTTC	CASSDGTRWDEQYF
NA	TRBJ2-7	few	TRBV6-1	TGTGCCAGCAGACAACACCACTCCTACGAGCAGTACTTC	CASRQHHSYEQYF
NA	TRBJ2-7	few	TRBV12-3/TRBV12-4	TGTGCCAGCAGTCCACGGACAGCCAGTGCCTACGAGCAGTACTTC	CASSPRTASAYEQYF
TRBD2	TRBJ2-1	NA	TRBV7-6	TGTGCCAGCAGCTTGGACCCGGGACTAGGGGGGTATGAGCAGTTCTTC	CASSLDPGLGGYEQFF
TRBD2	TRBJ2-4	NA	TRBV5-6	TGTGCCAGCAGCCCCGGGACTAGCGGGAGAATTCAGTACTTC	CASSPGTSGRIQYF
NA	TRBJ2-2	few	TRBV4-2	TGTGCCAGCAGCCACCTTGAGGATCGGGAGCTGTTTTTT	CASSHLEDRELFF
NA	TRBJ2-1	NA	TRBV20-1	TGCAGTGCTAGAGTCGGGAACAATGAGCAGTTCTTC	CSARVGNNEQFF
NA	TRBJ2-5	NA	TRBV6-1	TGTGCCAGCACCAGAACCGGGACAAACTTGGAGACCCAGTACTTC	CASTRTGTNLETQYF
TRBD2	TRBJ2-1	NA	TRBV7-2	TGTGCCAGCAGCTTAGTCTATCTAGCGGGGTACAATGAGCAGTTCTTC	CASSLVYLAGYNEQFF
NA	TRBJ2-3	few	TRBV9	TGTGCCAGCAGCGTAGAGGACGGGGGAGCGCAGTATTTT	CASSVEDGGAQYF
TRBD2	TRBJ2-7	NA	TRBV12-3/TRBV12-4	TGTGCCAGCAGCCCGGGACTAACGCTGGACGAGCAGTACTTC	CASSPGLTLDEQYF
NA	TRBJ1-1	NA	TRBV4-1	TGCGCCAGCAGCCAAGACCCGAGTAGCGCTGAAGCTTTCTTT	CASSQDPSSAEAFF
TRBD1	TRBJ2-1	NA	TRBV2	TGTGCCAGCAGTGAAAGACAGGGGGCGTTCAATGAGCAGTTCTTC	CASSERQGAFNEQFF
TRBD1	TRBJ2-7	few	TRBV5-1	TGCGCCAGCAGCAGCGACAGGGGTTACGACGAGCAGTACTTC	CASSSDRGYDEQYF
NA	TRBJ2-7	few	TRBV12-3/TRBV12-4	TGTGCCAGCAGCCTCCACGGCGCCGGAGAGCAGTACTTC	CASSLHGAGEQYF